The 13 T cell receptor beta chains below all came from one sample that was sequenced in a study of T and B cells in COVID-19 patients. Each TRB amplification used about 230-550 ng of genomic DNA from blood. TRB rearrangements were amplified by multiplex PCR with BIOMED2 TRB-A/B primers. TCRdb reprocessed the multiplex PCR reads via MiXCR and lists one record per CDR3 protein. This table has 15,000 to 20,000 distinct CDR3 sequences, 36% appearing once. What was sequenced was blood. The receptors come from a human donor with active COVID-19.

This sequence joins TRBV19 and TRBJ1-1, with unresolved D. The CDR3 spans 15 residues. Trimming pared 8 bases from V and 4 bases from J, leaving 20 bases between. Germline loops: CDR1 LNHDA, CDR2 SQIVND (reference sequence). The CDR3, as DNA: TGTGCCAGTGGGCACGAGGCCCTTGGGCTCACTGAAGCTTTCTTT. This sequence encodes CASGHEALGLTEAFF. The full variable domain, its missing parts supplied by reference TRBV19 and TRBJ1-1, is DGGITQSPKYLFRKEGQNVTLSCEQNLNHDAMYWYRQDPGQGLRLIYYSQIVNDFQKGDIAEGYSVSREKKESFPLTVTSAQKNPTAFYLCASGHEALGLTEAFFGQGTRLTVV.

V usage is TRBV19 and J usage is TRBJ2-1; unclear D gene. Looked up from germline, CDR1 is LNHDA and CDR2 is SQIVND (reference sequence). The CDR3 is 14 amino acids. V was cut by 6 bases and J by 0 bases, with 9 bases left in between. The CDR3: CASRSDGSYNEQFF. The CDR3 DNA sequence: TGTGCCAGTAGAAGCGACGGCTCCTACAATGAGCAGTTCTTC.

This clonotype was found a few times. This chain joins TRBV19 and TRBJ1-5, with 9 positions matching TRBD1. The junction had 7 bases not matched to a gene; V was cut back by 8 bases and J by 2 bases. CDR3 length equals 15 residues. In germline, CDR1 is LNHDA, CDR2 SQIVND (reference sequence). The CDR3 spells CASGDRDRGNQPQHF. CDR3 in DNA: TGTGCCAGTGGGGACCGGGACAGGGGCAATCAGCCCCAGCATTTT. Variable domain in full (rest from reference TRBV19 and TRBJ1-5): DGGITQSPKYLFRKEGQNVTLSCEQNLNHDAMYWYRQDPGQGLRLIYYSQIVNDFQKGDIAEGYSVSREKKESFPLTVTSAQKNPTAFYLCASGDRDRGNQPQHFGDGTRLSIL.

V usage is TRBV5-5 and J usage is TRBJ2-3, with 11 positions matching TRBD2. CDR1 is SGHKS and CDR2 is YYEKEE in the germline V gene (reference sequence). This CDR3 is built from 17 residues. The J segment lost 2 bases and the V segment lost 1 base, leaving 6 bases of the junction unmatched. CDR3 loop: CASSLRGTSGPTDTQYF. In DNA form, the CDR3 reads TGTGCCAGCAGCTTGAGGGGGACTAGCGGACCCACAGATACGCAGTATTTT.

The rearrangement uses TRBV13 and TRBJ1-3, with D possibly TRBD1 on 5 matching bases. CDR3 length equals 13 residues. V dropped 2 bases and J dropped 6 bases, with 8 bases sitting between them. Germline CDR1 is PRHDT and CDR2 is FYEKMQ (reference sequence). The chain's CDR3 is CASSLPGINTIYF. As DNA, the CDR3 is TGTGCCAGCAGCTTACCAGGGATAAACACCATATATTTT. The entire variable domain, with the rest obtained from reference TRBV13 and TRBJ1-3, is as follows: AAGVIQSPRHLIKEKRETATLKCYPIPRHDTVYWYQQGPGQDPQFLISFYEKMQSDKGSIPDRFSAQQFSDYHSELNMSSLELGDSALYFCASSLPGINTIYFGEGSWLTVV.

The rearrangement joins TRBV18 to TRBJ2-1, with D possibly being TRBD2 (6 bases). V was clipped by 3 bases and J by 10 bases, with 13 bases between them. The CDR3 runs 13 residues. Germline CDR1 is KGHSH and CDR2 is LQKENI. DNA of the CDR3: TGTGCCAGCTCACCTGGACTATTCGGGGAGCAGTTCTTC. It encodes CASSPGLFGEQFF.

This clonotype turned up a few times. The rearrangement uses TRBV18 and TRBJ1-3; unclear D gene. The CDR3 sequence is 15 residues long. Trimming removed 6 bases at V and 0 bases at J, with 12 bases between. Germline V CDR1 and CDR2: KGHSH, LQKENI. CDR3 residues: CASSPLGSSGNTIYF. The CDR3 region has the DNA TGTGCCAGCTCCCCTCTGGGTAGCTCTGGAAACACCATATATTTT. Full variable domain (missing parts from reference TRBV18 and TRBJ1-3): NAGVMQNPRHLVRRRGQEARLRCSPMKGHSHVYWYRQLPEEGLKFMVYLQKENIIDESGMPKERFSAEFPKEGPSILRIQQVVRGDSAAYFCASSPLGSSGNTIYFGEGSWLTVV.

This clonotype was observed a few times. CDR3 sequence: CASSPDPSTYGYTF. The CDR3, as DNA: TGTGCCAGTAGTCCGGACCCCAGCACCTATGGCTACACCTTC. This chain joins TRBV19 and TRBJ1-2, with D unclear. Trimming took 5 bases from V and 4 from J, leaving 14 bases between them. Germline V gives CDR1 LNHDA, CDR2 SQIVND (reference sequence). CDR3 length: 14 residues.

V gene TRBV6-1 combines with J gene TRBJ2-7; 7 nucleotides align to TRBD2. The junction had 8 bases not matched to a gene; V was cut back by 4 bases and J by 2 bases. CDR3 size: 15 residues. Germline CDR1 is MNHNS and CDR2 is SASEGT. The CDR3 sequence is CASSGGGVVPYEQYF. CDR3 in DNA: TGTGCCAGCAGTGGGGGGGGGGTTGTACCCTACGAGCAGTACTTC.

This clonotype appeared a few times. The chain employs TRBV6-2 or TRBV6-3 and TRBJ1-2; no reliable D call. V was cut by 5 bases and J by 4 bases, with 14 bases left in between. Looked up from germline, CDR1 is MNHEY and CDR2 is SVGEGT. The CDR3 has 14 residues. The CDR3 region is CASSTALTRYGYTF. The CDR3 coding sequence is TGTGCCAGCAGTACAGCACTTACTCGCTATGGCTACACCTTC.

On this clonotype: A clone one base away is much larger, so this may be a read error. CDR3 protein: CASSFLGIGQLFF. Here the CDR3 DNA reads TGTGCCAGTAGTTTTCTTGGGATCGGGCAGCTGTTTTTT. V is TRBV19 and J is TRBJ2-2; D remains ambiguous. The CDR3 runs to 13 residues. Per the germline V gene, CDR1 is LNHDA and CDR2 is SQIVND (reference sequence).

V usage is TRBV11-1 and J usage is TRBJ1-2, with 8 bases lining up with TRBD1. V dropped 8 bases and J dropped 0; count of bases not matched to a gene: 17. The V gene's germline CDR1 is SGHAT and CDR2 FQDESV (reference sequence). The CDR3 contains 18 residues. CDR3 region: CASSLSRTGSGSNYGYTF. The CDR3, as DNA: TGTGCCAGCTCCCTTAGCCGGACAGGGTCAGGGTCTAACTATGGCTACACCTTC.

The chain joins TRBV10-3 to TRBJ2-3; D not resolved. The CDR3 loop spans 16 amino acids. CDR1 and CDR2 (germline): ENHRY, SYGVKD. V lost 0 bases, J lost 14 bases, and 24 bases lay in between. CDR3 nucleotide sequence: TGTGCCATCAGTGAGTCGAAGGCCGGCGACTTCCCCCCACGGTATTTT. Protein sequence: CAISESKAGDFPPRYF.